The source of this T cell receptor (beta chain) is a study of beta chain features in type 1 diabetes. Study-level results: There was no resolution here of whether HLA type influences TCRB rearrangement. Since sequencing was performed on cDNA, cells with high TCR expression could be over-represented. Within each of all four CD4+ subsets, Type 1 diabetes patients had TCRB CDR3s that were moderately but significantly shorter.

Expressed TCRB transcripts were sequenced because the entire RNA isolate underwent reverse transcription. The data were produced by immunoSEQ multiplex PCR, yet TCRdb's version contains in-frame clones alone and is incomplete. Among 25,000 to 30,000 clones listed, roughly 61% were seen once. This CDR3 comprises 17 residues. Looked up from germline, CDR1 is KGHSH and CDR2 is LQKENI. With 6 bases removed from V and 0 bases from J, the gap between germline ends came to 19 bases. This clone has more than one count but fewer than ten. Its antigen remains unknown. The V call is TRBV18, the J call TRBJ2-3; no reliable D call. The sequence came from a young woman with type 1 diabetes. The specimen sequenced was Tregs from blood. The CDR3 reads CASSFISPQASTDTQYF. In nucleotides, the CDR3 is TGTGCCAGCTCTTTCATCAGCCCTCAGGCTAGCACAGATACGCAGTATTTT.